This TCR beta chain was profiled in a study of shared clonotypes between healthy human individuals (dated by TCRdb to 2018 to 2021). Some background on the complete study: A couple of women and a few men aged 18 to 49 years were included in the cohort. To estimate repertoire size and how much clonotype sharing occurs between individuals, the study deeply sequenced the blood TCR repertoires of roughly 5 healthy adults. For each donor, CD4 naive and CD4 memory were each run on three plates, CD8 naive on two plates, and CD8 memory on one plate. To increase sequencing depth and limit assay-specific biases, different laboratories used diverse techniques to prepare libraries and sequence TCR repertoires. Leukapheresis yielded between about 0.9 and 8.9 billion PBMCs per donor.

General findings and caveats noted by the study authors: Higher generation probabilities were observed for clonotypes shared by all four sorted-subset donors than for non-shared clonotypes. Sampling was restricted to blood, and TCR repertoires in tissue are likely to differ from TCR repertoires in blood. Estimated clonotype richness was generally larger for naive than for memory subsets. Because the study included a small number of donors, the genetic and exposure-history diversity represented was limited. When four donors were compared, the shared fraction of clonotypes was around 5% for naive CD4, 3.5% to 4% for naive CD8, 2% to 2.5% for memory CD4, and 0.4% for memory CD8. Even with the large sequencing depth, rarefaction of the sorted-subset datasets indicated that sequencing was incomplete. Pairwise subsampling led to the expectation that sequencing depth would affect the degree of clonotype sharing among donors.

In the case of this clone: This clone's antigen is unknown. Base qualities are not at hand, and no much larger clone is one base apart.

The donors were healthy, HIV-negative adults who had no recently reported acute infections or vaccinations. Only Caucasian adults living in Nashville, Tennessee, USA were represented among the donors. CD4+ T cells were enriched by magnetic negative selection, after which naive cells were positively selected on CD45RA and the negative fraction was taken as the memory subset. Blood was obtained by leukapheresis, after which PBMCs were separated by Ficoll-Histopaque density gradient centrifugation and cryopreserved in liquid nitrogen vapor phase. Analytical flow cytometry was used to check the purity and quantity of each magnetically sorted T cell population. Genomic DNA was isolated from each sorted fraction and quantified by UV absorbance on a Nanodrop 2000c. Using the deep immunoSEQ assay, multiplex PCR amplified TCR CDR3 regions from genomic DNA. Extracted genomic DNA from each cell subset was spread evenly across all wells of several immunoSEQ 96-well plates, with each plate serving as a replicate. For sorted subsets, 150 to 250 ng genomic DNA, equal to approximately 30,000 T cell genomes, was loaded into each replicate PCR. Purified libraries were measured with a Qubit 3.0 fluorometer, size-checked on a Bioanalyzer 2100, and measured again with the KAPA Library Quantification kit. Every immunoSEQ 96-well plate was sequenced on a dedicated single-read 150-cycle Illumina NextSeq 550 flow cell. The paper's processing steps were these. Because the immunoSEQ output included only junctional sequences and no quality scores, the filtering could not be the same as the filtering used for full-length reads. Sequences were annotated with PyIR, a Python wrapper for IgBLAST v1.9, and V/J genes and CDR3 were assigned using IMGT germline references. Any read was removed if the V/J assignment was weak (E-value above 1e-6), the CDR3 was missing, or the read contained stop codons, out-of-frame junctions, or ambiguous translated residues. A V3J clonotype was defined by an identical inferred V gene, J gene, and CDR3 amino acid sequence. Percentage overlap between repertoires was calculated by dividing the number of shared unique clonotypes by the size of the smaller repertoire. Three approaches were used to assess repertoire richness: RTK rarefaction, the Chao1 estimator, and Recon v2.1 estimates of unobserved clonotypes. OLGA was used to compute generation probabilities for all TCRbeta clonotypes that the gDNA method yielded from four donors. TCRdb carries this immuneACCESS record with in-frame sequences only. Its versions omit some clonotypes, under half of them owing to an unresolved V gene in the studies checked, with the rest unexplained. V and J calls and clone size are as listed in that table; D and trimming were resolved from the DNA. This sample is represented by millions of clones; approximately 94% of them were singletons. Roughly 0.13% of the sample is in the top ten clones.

Specimen: naive CD4+ T cells sorted from blood. The sample's cell subset or site label is to be understood as: CD45RA+ positively selected. This sequence was found in a man between 18 and 35 years old in good health.

The bases read TGCGCCAGCCGGAACAGGGTCGGCAATCAGCCCCAGCATTTT. Translated, it gives CASRNRVGNQPQHF. This chain joins TRBV5-1 to TRBJ1-5, with a weak D call of TRBD1 (6 bases match). From the germline V gene, CDR1 is SGHRS and CDR2 is YFSETQ. A distance of 13 bases separates the germline ends of V and J, which lose 7 bases and 2 bases respectively. From its cysteine to its phenylalanine, the CDR3 spans 14 amino acids. Left in the record is the CDR3 DNA by itself, 42 bases read in frame from the first base.